This T cell receptor (beta chain) was identified in a study of blood T cell repertoires in COVID-19. V was clipped by 3 bases and J by 1 base; unmatched bases: 7. From germline, CDR1 is SGHRS and CDR2 YFSETQ. CDR3 length: 16 residues. Libraries were prepared by immunoSEQ multiplex PCR; TCRdb keeps only in-frame clonotypes and omits some of them. The sample has about 180,000 clones, around 85% seen once. The chain is built from TRBV5-1 and TRBJ2-3; 8 bases are shared with TRBD2. Input material: PBMCs or T cells enriched from blood (not recorded which). This TCR came from a woman between 40 and 55 years old with acute COVID-19. CDR3 bases: TGCGCCAGCAGCTCCGTAAGCGGGAGTGGCACAGATACGCAGTATTTT. This sequence encodes CASSSVSGSGTDTQYF.